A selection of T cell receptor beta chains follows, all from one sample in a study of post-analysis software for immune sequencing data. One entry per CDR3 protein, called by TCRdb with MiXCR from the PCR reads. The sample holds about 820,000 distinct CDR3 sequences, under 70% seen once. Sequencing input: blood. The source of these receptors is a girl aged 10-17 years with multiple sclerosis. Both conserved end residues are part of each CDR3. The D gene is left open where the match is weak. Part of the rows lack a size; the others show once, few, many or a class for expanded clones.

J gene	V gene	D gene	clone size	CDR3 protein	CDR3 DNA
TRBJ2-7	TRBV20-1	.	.	CSARGGKGAYKQYF	TGCAGTGCTAGAGGAGGTAAAGGAGCCTACAAGCAGTACTTC
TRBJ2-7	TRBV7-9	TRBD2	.	CATDAGESSYEQYF	TGTGCCACCGACGCGGGGGAGAGCTCCTACGAGCAGTACTTC
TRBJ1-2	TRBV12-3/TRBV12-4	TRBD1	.	CASSAHRGRVEGYTF	TGTGCCAGCAGTGCACACAGGGGGCGAGTAGAAGGCTACACCTTC
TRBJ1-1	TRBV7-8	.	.	CASSLEKTGMNTEAFF	TGTGCCAGCAGCTTAGAAAAGACAGGAATGAACACTGAAGCTTTCTTT
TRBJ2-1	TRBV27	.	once	CASSPKTSSPYNEQFF	TGTGCCAGCAGCCCAAAGACCAGTTCCCCATACAATGAGCAGTTCTTC
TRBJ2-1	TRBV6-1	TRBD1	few	CASTPRQGLYNEQFF	TGTGCCAGCACCCCGAGACAGGGGCTTTACAATGAGCAGTTCTTC
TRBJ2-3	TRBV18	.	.	CASSEQQESGDTQYF	TGTGCCAGCTCAGAACAACAGGAAAGTGGTGATACGCAGTATTTT
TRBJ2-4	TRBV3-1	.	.	CASSQDLSQAKNIQYF	TGTGCCAGCAGCCAAGACTTATCACAAGCCAAAAACATTCAGTACTTC
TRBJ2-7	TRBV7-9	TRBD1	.	CASSSRDSRSYEQYF	TGTGCCAGCAGCTCCCGGGACAGCCGCTCCTACGAGCAGTACTTC
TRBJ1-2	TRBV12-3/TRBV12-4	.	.	CASSLEVQEGASYGYTF	TGTGCCAGCAGTTTGGAGGTCCAGGAAGGAGCTAGCTATGGCTACACCTTC
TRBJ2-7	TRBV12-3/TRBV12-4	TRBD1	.	CASSSPDRDEQYF	TGTGCCAGCAGTTCCCCGGACAGGGACGAGCAGTACTTC
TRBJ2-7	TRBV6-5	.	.	CASSLSRGIHYEQYF	TGTGCCAGCAGTCTTTCCAGGGGTATTCACTACGAGCAGTACTTC
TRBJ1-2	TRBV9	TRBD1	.	CASSAGTGTNYGYTF	TGTGCCAGCAGCGCCGGGACAGGGACTAACTATGGCTACACCTTC
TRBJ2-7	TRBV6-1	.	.	CASFLGYYEQYF	TGTGCCAGCTTTTTGGGGTACTACGAGCAGTACTTC
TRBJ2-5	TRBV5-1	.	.	CASSLEGPTPETQYF	TGCGCCAGCAGCTTGGAGGGCCCTACCCCAGAGACCCAGTACTTC
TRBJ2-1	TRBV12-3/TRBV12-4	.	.	CASRVDLQHEQFF	TGTGCCAGCAGGGTCGACTTGCAGCATGAGCAGTTCTTC
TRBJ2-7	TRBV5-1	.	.	CASSLGQFMEQYF	TGCGCCAGCAGCTTGGGGCAGTTTATGGAGCAGTACTTC
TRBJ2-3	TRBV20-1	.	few	CSARGSPGGEDTQYF	TGCAGTGCTAGAGGGTCTCCCGGGGGAGAAGATACGCAGTATTTT
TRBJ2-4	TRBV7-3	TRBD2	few	CASSPTGTSSIQYF	TGTGCCAGCAGCCCAACCGGGACTAGTAGCATTCAGTACTTC
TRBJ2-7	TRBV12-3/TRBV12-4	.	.	CASSSRPRDLFEQYF	TGTGCCAGCAGCTCCCGTCCGCGGGACTTGTTCGAGCAGTACTTC
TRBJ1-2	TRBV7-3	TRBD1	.	CASSPTAQQGPSSNYGYTF	TGTGCCAGCAGCCCAACGGCCCAACAGGGGCCCTCTTCTAACTATGGCTACACCTTC
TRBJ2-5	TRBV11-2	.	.	CASSSRVVKRETQYF	TGTGCCAGCAGCTCTAGGGTAGTTAAAAGAGAGACCCAGTACTTC
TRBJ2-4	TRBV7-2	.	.	CASSWPYDIQYF	TGTGCCAGCAGCTGGCCCTATGACATTCAGTACTTC
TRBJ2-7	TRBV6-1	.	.	CATQGFLTGEQYF	TGTGCAACTCAGGGTTTCCTAACAGGGGAGCAGTACTTC
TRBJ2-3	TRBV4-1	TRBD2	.	CASSHSSGPTDTQYF	TGCGCCAGCAGCCACTCTAGCGGACCGACAGATACGCAGTATTTT
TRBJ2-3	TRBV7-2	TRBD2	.	CASSLVGTSGSTDTQYF	TGTGCCAGCAGCTTAGTCGGGACTAGCGGGAGCACAGATACGCAGTATTTT
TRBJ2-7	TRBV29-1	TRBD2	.	CSVGRTSGYEQYF	TGCAGCGTTGGAAGGACTAGCGGGTACGAGCAGTACTTC
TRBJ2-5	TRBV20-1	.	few	CSAHQSETQYF	TGCAGTGCGCACCAGTCGGAGACCCAGTACTTC
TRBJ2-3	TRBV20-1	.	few	CSASKASGGPTDTQYF	TGCAGTGCTAGTAAGGCCTCAGGAGGCCCCACAGATACGCAGTATTTT
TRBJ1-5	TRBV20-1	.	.	CSASGAGNNQPQHF	TGCAGTGCTAGCGGAGCGGGCAACAATCAGCCCCAGCATTTT
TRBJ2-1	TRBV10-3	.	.	CAIRGDSLSYNEQFF	TGTGCCATCAGAGGGGACTCGCTATCCTACAATGAGCAGTTCTTC
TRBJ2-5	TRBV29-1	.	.	CSVEFTGRAETQYF	TGCAGCGTTGAATTTACAGGGAGAGCAGAGACCCAGTACTTC
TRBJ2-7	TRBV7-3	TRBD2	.	CASSLSVCRREAREQYF	TGTGCCAGCAGCTTAAGTGTATGTAGGCGGGAGGCGAGAGAGCAGTACTTC
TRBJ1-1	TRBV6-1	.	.	CASRQMNTEAFF	TGTGCCAGCCGACAGATGAACACTGAAGCTTTCTTT
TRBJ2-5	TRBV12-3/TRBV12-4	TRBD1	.	CASSPWDSSGTQYF	TGTGCCAGCAGTCCCTGGGACAGCTCAGGGACCCAGTACTTC
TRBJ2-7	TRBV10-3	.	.	CAISPVGAPGVEQYF	TGTGCCATCAGCCCCGTAGGGGCCCCGGGGGTCGAGCAGTACTTC
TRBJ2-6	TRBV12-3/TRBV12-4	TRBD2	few	CASRLGLAGISGANVLTF	TGTGCCAGCAGGCTCGGACTAGCGGGGATCTCTGGGGCCAACGTCCTGACTTTC
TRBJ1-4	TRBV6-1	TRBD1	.	CASGPTGGAREKLFF	TGTGCCAGCGGACCGACAGGGGGCGCGCGTGAAAAACTGTTTTTT
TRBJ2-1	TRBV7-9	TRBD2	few	CASSSGLAGPNEQFF	TGTGCCAGCAGCTCGGGACTAGCGGGCCCCAATGAGCAGTTCTTC
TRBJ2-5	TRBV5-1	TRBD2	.	CASSPTSGLETQYF	TGCGCCAGCAGCCCGACTAGCGGGTTAGAGACCCAGTACTTC
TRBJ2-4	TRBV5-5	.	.	CASSWHPGELNIQYF	TGTGCCAGCAGCTGGCACCCGGGAGAGCTCAACATTCAGTACTTC
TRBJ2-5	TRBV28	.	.	CASSLGTHGETQYF	TGTGCCAGCAGTTTAGGAACCCATGGAGAGACCCAGTACTTC
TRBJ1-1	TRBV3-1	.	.	CASSQVLGIEAFF	TGTGCCAGCAGCCAAGTTCTGGGCATAGAAGCTTTCTTT
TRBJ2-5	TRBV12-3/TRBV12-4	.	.	CASSVTRETQYF	TGTGCCAGCAGTGTAACGCGGGAGACCCAGTACTTC
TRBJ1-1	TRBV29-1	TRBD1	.	CSVVGITGGFTEAFF	TGCAGCGTTGTTGGAATCACAGGGGGCTTCACTGAAGCTTTCTTT